One T cell receptor beta chain is described in this entry. The antigen is unknown. These data belong to a study of beta chain features in type 1 diabetes. General study points: Junctions at VDJ sites from type 1 diabetes patients had fewer insertions and more deletions.

V dropped 4 bases and J dropped 9 bases, with 10 bases sitting between them. The germline V gene encodes CDR1 MNHNS and CDR2 SASEGT. This CDR3 comprises 12 residues. Every bit of the isolated RNA underwent reverse transcription, so sequencing read expressed TCRB transcripts. Libraries were prepared by immunoSEQ multiplex PCR; TCRdb keeps only in-frame clonotypes and omits some of them. This sample carries roughly 40,000 clones, around 60% of them seen once, and the ten largest clones take 2% to 2.5%. The V call is TRBV6-1, the J call TRBJ1-5; D gene uncertain. The specimen was Tregs from blood. This TCR was recovered from a woman aged 30 to 39 in good health. This CDR3 is CASSVVAWPQHF. The CDR3 coding sequence is TGTGCCAGCAGTGTCGTAGCTTGGCCCCAGCATTTT.